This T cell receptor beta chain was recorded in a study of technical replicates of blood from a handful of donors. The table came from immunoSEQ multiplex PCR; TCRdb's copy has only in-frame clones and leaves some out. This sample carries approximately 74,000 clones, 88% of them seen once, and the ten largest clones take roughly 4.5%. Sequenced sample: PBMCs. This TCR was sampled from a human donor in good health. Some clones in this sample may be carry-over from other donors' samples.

The CDR3 DNA sequence: TGTGCCAGCAGCAAGGTAGCGGGAGGTGTTGAGCAGTTCTTC. This gives the protein CASSKVAGGVEQFF. The chain is built from TRBV7-9 and TRBJ2-1, with TRBD2 matching over 10 bases. CDR3 length: 14 residues. Germline loops: CDR1 SEHNR, CDR2 FQNEAQ (reference sequence). Losses at the gene ends were 5 bases for V and 9 bases for J; bases not matched to a gene: 7.